This is a list of T cell receptor beta chains from one sample in a study of OX40 agonist ivuxolimab in advanced cancers. The table came from immunoSEQ multiplex PCR; TCRdb's copy has only in-frame clones and leaves some out. Of around 65,000 clones listed, approximately 93% were seen once; the top ten hold roughly a sixth. This sample comprised CD4+ or CD8+ T cells sorted from blood, obtained in a trial of the OX40 agonist ivuxolimab. The source of these receptors is an adult with an advanced solid tumor such as melanoma, head and neck, liver or kidney cancer. Each CDR3 is given with its conserved first and last residue. The D gene is left open where the match is weak. Size tells how often a clone was seen (once, few, many) or the class of an expanded clone, and some rows leave it out.

abundance	v_gene	d_gene	j_gene	CDR3aa	CDR3nt
once	TRBV4-1	NA	TRBJ1-1	CASSQEGFPSDTEAFF	TGCGCCAGCAGCCAAGAAGGTTTTCCCTCGGACACTGAAGCTTTCTTT
NA	TRBV6-1	NA	TRBJ2-2	CASSEDLAGELFF	TGTGCCAGCAGTGAAGACCTCGCCGGGGAGCTGTTTTTT
NA	TRBV2	TRBD2	TRBJ2-1	CASSQGSGGAIYNEQFF	TGTGCCAGCAGTCAGGGTAGCGGGGGGGCCATCTACAATGAGCAGTTCTTC
NA	TRBV27	TRBD1	TRBJ2-1	CASSPTGVNEQFF	TGTGCCAGCAGCCCGACAGGGGTCAATGAGCAGTTCTTC
NA	TRBV9	TRBD1	TRBJ2-1	CASSPGQDIYNEQFF	TGTGCCAGCAGCCCAGGACAGGACATCTACAATGAGCAGTTCTTC
once	TRBV19	NA	TRBJ1-5	CASSIDGSNQPQHF	TGTGCCAGTAGTATCGACGGTAGCAATCAGCCCCAGCATTTT
NA	TRBV6-5	NA	TRBJ2-1	CASRGAPHNEQFF	TGTGCCAGCAGGGGAGCCCCCCACAATGAGCAGTTCTTC
NA	TRBV27	TRBD1	TRBJ1-2	CASSLTGFGYTF	TGTGCCAGCAGTTTGACAGGGTTCGGCTACACCTTC
NA	TRBV6-5	TRBD1	TRBJ1-1	CASSYGDRGLGTEAFF	TGTGCCAGCAGTTACGGGGACAGGGGGCTCGGCACTGAAGCTTTCTTT
NA	TRBV7-9	TRBD1	TRBJ2-5	CASSFRTVRDRPYQETQYF	TGTGCCAGCAGCTTCAGAACAGTCCGGGACAGGCCTTACCAAGAGACCCAGTACTTC
NA	TRBV28	NA	TRBJ2-7	CASSLGPGNYEQYF	TGTGCCAGCAGTTTAGGCCCAGGGAACTACGAGCAGTACTTC
NA	TRBV30	NA	TRBJ1-3	CAWSAIFPGTIDLYSGNTIYF	TGTGCCTGGAGCGCCATATTCCCCGGGACAATCGACCTGTACTCTGGAAACACCATATATTTT
once	TRBV19	NA	TRBJ1-5	CASRKNGSNQPQHF	TGTGCCAGTAGGAAGAACGGGAGCAATCAGCCCCAGCATTTT
NA	TRBV27	NA	TRBJ2-1	CASSFEGGRLNEQFF	TGTGCCAGCAGTTTCGAGGGGGGCCGGTTGAATGAGCAGTTCTTC
NA	TRBV30	NA	TRBJ1-1	CAWSVFRDTEAFF	TGTGCCTGGAGTGTGTTCAGGGACACTGAAGCTTTCTTT
NA	TRBV19	TRBD1	TRBJ2-2	CASSIDLETGATGELFF	TGTGCCAGTAGTATAGATCTGGAGACAGGGGCCACCGGGGAGCTGTTTTTT
once	TRBV5-1	TRBD1	TRBJ1-6	CASSADRALGYNSPLHF	TGCGCCAGCAGCGCCGACAGGGCCCTGGGGTATAATTCACCCCTCCACTTT
NA	TRBV28	TRBD1	TRBJ1-1	CASSPYRGGYTEAFF	TGTGCCAGCAGTCCGTACAGGGGTGGGTATACTGAAGCTTTCTTT
NA	TRBV5-1	NA	TRBJ2-1	CATAYNTGEQFF	TGCGCCACAGCTTACAACACAGGGGAGCAGTTCTTC
NA	TRBV4-1	NA	TRBJ1-1	CASSTRVVDTEAFF	TGCGCCAGCAGCACCAGGGTAGTGGACACTGAAGCTTTCTTT
NA	TRBV6-1	NA	TRBJ1-2	CASSGWSGPAYGYTF	TGTGCCAGCAGTGGATGGTCAGGGCCCGCCTATGGCTACACCTTC
NA	TRBV5-1	NA	TRBJ2-5	CASSLEPFGVQETQYF	TGCGCCAGCAGCTTGGAACCCTTTGGAGTACAAGAGACCCAGTACTTC
NA	TRBV7-9	NA	TRBJ1-2	CASSLEASGYTF	TGTGCCAGCAGCTTAGAGGCGAGTGGCTACACCTTC
once	TRBV29-1	TRBD2	TRBJ2-1	CSVAGSGGWYNEQFF	TGCAGCGTTGCGGGAAGCGGGGGCTGGTACAATGAGCAGTTCTTC
NA	TRBV18	TRBD1	TRBJ2-7	CASSPTGGPYEQYF	TGTGCCAGCTCCCCGACAGGGGGTCCCTACGAGCAGTACTTC
NA	TRBV6-6	TRBD2	TRBJ2-1	CASSYSRRGGNEQFF	TGTGCCAGCAGTTACTCGAGACGGGGGGGCAATGAGCAGTTCTTC
NA	TRBV13	NA	TRBJ2-1	CATPGGAGNEQFF	TGTGCCACCCCGGGGGGCGCGGGTAATGAGCAGTTCTTC
once	TRBV7-9	NA	TRBJ2-3	CASIQGRYMQSDTQYF	TGTGCCAGCATCCAAGGAAGGTACATGCAGTCAGATACGCAGTATTTT
NA	TRBV11-2	TRBD1	TRBJ2-5	CASSRPTGGFRETQYF	TGTGCCAGCAGCCGCCCGACAGGGGGATTTAGAGAGACCCAGTACTTC
NA	TRBV6-1	NA	TRBJ2-5	CASRRRNLGQETQYF	TGTGCCAGCAGACGCAGGAACCTCGGGCAAGAGACCCAGTACTTC
NA	TRBV4-1	NA	TRBJ2-2	CASSQVDGFNTGELFF	TGCGCCAGCAGCCAAGTTGACGGATTTAACACCGGGGAGCTGTTTTTT